Sequencing of this T cell receptor (beta chain) was carried out in a study of blood T cell repertoires in COVID-19. There are 16 residues in the CDR3. V was clipped by 2 bases and J by 5 bases, with 15 bases between them. Germline V CDR1 and CDR2: LNHNV, YYDKDF (reference sequence). The repertoire was sequenced with immunoSEQ multiplex PCR; TCRdb's copy has only in-frame clones and lacks some. The table lists over 100,000 clones, 84% of them singletons. The source material was peripheral blood. This TCR derives from a man between 40 and 49 years old with active or convalescent COVID-19. V usage is TRBV15 and J usage is TRBJ2-2; D is possibly TRBD2 (6 bases). The CDR3 DNA reads as TGTGCCACCAGCAGACGTTTCAGCAGCGGGACCGGGGAGCTGTTTTTT. It specifies CATSRRFSSGTGELFF. Full variable domain (remainder filled in from reference TRBV15 and TRBJ2-2): DAMVIQNPRYQVTQFGKPVTLSCSQTLNHNVMYWYQQKSSQAPKLLFHYYDKDFNNEADTPDNFQSRRPNTSFCFLDIRSPGLGDTAMYLCATSRRFSSGTGELFFGEGSRLTVL.